Reported below is one T cell receptor beta chain. These data originate in a study of blood T cell repertoires in COVID-19. The overall study: Spain, Italy and the United States supplied samples that represented acute and convalescent COVID-19. Sources were T cells, B-cell-depleted T cells, or PBMCs; the material itself was cDNA or gDNA.

Here immunoSEQ multiplex PCR was the method, and the copy in TCRdb shows in-frame clones only, minus some. The table has a few hundred thousand clones, 70% to 85% seen once. What was sequenced was peripheral blood. The clonotype comes from a man aged 45-60 years with active or convalescent COVID-19.

The CDR3 coding sequence is TGTGCCAGCAGCGTAGCCTGGGGGGGTAACGGAAACACCATATATTTT. It codes for CASSVAWGGNGNTIYF. This chain uses TRBV9 with TRBJ1-3; tentatively, D is TRBD1 (5 bases). This CDR3 comprises 16 residues. Germline V CDR1 and CDR2: SGDLS, YYNGEE. V shed 0 bases and J shed 4 bases, with 14 bases lying between them.